Each of the 10 T cell receptor beta chains below was sequenced from the same sample in a study of T cell responses to AZD1222 COVID-19 vaccine (dated by TCRdb to the early 2020s). Preparation of the library involved the immunoSEQ multiplex PCR assay. This is the immuneACCESS table as TCRdb keeps it, with only in-frame sequences that have V and J called. A part of the clones is gone; compared with another copy, unresolved V genes explain less than half, and the rest is unexplained. The sample table contains about 150,000 clones; only one count was recorded for about 92% of them. Approximately 17% of the sample lies in the top ten. The meaning of the sample's time point label: baseline before first vaccination. The sequencing used peripheral blood, collected on day 0 of AZD1222 vaccination. The receptors stem from an adult in good health.

The J gene is TRBJ2-6, the V gene TRBV5-1, with 7 bases matching TRBD1. The ends lost 4 bases at V and 1 base at J; junction bases unmatched: 11. In germline, CDR1 is SGHRS, CDR2 YFSETQ. The CDR3 spans 18 residues. This CDR3 reads CASSPGKGATSGANVLTF. The CDR3 DNA is TGCGCCAGCAGCCCGGGGAAGGGGGCGACGTCTGGGGCCAACGTCCTGACTTTC. Complete variable domain (other parts from reference TRBV5-1 and TRBJ2-6): KAGVTQTPRYLIKTRGQQVTLSCSPISGHRSVSWYQQTPGQGLQFLFEYFSETQRNKGNFPGRFSGRQFSNSRSEMNVSTLELGDSALYLCASSPGKGATSGANVLTFGAGSRLTVL.

The chain links TRBV3-1 (or the pseudogene TRBV3-2) to TRBJ2-2; 10 bases line up with TRBD2. V was pared by 0 bases and J by 6 bases, with 4 bases of the junction left unmatched. The CDR3 spans 16 residues. Germline CDR1 reads LGHDT; CDR2 reads YNNKEL (reference sequence). Here the CDR3 DNA reads TGTGCCAGCAGCCAAGAACCTAGCGGGAGAGCCGGGGAGCTGTTTTTT. This encodes CASSQEPSGRAGELFF.

The DNA of the CDR3 is TGCGCCAGCAGCCAAGAGGTAGTGGGTGGTGGGCCCCTCCACTTT. As protein: CASSQEVVGGGPLHF. The genes are TRBV4-1 and TRBJ1-6, with D hard to call. With 0 bases removed from V and 13 bases from J, the gap between germline ends came to 16 bases. The germline V gene encodes CDR1 MGHRA and CDR2 YSYEKL. The CDR3 covers 15 residues.

The chain couples TRBV5-6 to TRBJ1-6; unclear D gene. Germline V CDR1 and CDR2: SGHDT, YYEEEE. V was clipped by 3 bases and J by 7 bases, with 14 bases between them. The length of the CDR3 is 15 residues. The CDR3 is CASSSPVLPNSPLHF. Here the CDR3 DNA reads TGTGCCAGCAGCTCCCCGGTACTCCCCAATTCACCCCTCCACTTT. Full variable domain (rest looked up from reference TRBV5-6 and TRBJ1-6): DAGVTQSPTHLIKTRGQQVTLRCSPKSGHDTVSWYQQALGQGPQFIFQYYEEEERQRGNFPDRFSGHQFPNYSSELNVNALLLGDSALYLCASSSPVLPNSPLHFGNGTRLTVT.

This chain connects TRBV11-2 to TRBJ1-1, with a tentative D call TRBD1 (5 bases). Germline-derived CDR1 and CDR2 are SGHAT and FQNNGV. Trimming shortened V by 0 bases and J by 10 bases, and 15 bases separated the two germline ends. This CDR3 is built from 14 residues. The CDR3 reads CASSLEGVKARAFF. Here the CDR3 DNA reads TGTGCCAGCAGCTTAGAGGGGGTTAAGGCGAGAGCTTTCTTT.

V and J are TRBV5-1 and TRBJ2-4; 11 bases map to TRBD2. After removal of 7 bases from V and 0 bases from J, the junction contained 12 bases not matched to a gene. The CDR3 runs 18 residues. Germline V gene lookup returns CDR1 SGHRS and CDR2 YFSETQ. CDR3 residues: CASQPGTSGPLAKNIQYF. The CDR3 DNA reads as TGCGCCAGCCAACCCGGGACTAGCGGTCCTCTAGCCAAAAACATTCAGTACTTC.

The rearrangement joins TRBV29-1 to TRBJ1-1; D ambiguous. The V gene's germline CDR1 is SQVTM and CDR2 ANQGSEA. This CDR3 contains 13 residues. V lost 7 bases and J lost 1, with 13 bases in between. The CDR3 DNA sequence: TGCAGCGCCCGTTGGCAGTCGAACACTGAAGCTTTCTTT. Protein: CSARWQSNTEAFF. Using reference TRBV29-1 and TRBJ1-1 for the parts outside the CDR3, the full variable domain is SAVISQKPSRDICQRGTSLTIQCQVDSQVTMMFWYRQQPGQSLTLIATANQGSEATYESGFVIDKFPISRPNLTFSTLTVSNMSPEDSSIYLCSARWQSNTEAFFGQGTRLTVV.

This chain connects TRBV30 to TRBJ1-1; D perhaps matches TRBD1 (5 bases). The CDR3 extends over 12 amino acids. CDR1 and CDR2 from the germline V gene are GTSNPN and SVGIG (reference sequence). Trimming pared 3 bases from V and 11 bases from J, leaving 16 bases between. The CDR3 region is CAWSRTGGMAFF. CDR3 DNA sequence: TGTGCCTGGAGCCGAACCGGGGGAATGGCTTTCTTT.

V gene TRBV4-1 combines with J gene TRBJ2-3; 8 nucleotides match TRBD2. The CDR3 consists of 12 residues. Germline V gene lookup returns CDR1 MGHRA and CDR2 YSYEKL. The V and J ends lost 2 bases and 8 bases, in that order; junction bases with no gene match: 0. CDR3 region: CASSQLAGTQYF. Here the CDR3 DNA reads TGCGCCAGCAGCCAACTAGCGGGTACGCAGTATTTT.

The chain combines TRBV30 with TRBJ2-3; TRBD1 matches at 9 bases. V gave up 3 bases and J gave up 3 bases; unmatched junction bases: 4. This CDR3 has 14 amino acids. Per germline, CDR1 GTSNPN and CDR2 SVGIG (reference sequence). CDR3 in amino acids: CAWSPGQGTDTQYF. The CDR3 DNA sequence: TGTGCCTGGAGCCCCGGACAGGGGACAGATACGCAGTATTTT.